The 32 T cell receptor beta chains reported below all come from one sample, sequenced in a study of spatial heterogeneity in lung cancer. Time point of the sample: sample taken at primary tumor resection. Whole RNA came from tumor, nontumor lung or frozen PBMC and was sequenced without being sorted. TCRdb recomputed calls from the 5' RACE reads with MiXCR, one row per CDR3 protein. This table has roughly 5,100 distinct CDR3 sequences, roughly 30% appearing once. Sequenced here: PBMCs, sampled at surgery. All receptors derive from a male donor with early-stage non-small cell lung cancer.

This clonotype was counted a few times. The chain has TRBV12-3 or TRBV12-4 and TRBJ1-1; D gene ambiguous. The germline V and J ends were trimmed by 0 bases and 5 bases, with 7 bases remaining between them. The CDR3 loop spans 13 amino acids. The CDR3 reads CASSLAVRTEAFF. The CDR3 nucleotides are TGTGCCAGCAGTTTAGCCGTGCGGACTGAAGCTTTCTTT.

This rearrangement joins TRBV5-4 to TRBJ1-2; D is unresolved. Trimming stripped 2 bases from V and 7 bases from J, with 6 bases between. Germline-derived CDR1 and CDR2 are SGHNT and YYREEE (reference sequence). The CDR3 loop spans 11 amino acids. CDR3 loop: CASSFWGGYTF. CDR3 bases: TGTGCCAGCAGCTTCTGGGGTGGCTACACCTTC.

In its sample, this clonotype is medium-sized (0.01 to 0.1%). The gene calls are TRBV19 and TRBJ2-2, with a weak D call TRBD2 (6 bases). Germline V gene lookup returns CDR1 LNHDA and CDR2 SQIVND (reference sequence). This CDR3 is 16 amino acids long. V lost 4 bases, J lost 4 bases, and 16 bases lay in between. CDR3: CASSTQLAASTGELFF. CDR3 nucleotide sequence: TGTGCCAGTAGTACCCAACTAGCCGCGAGCACCGGGGAGCTGTTTTTT.

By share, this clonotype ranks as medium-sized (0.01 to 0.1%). CDR3 region: CSVLKLRGSTYEQYF. The CDR3 region has the DNA TGCAGCGTTTTGAAGCTGAGGGGATCTACCTACGAGCAGTACTTC. The chain employs TRBV29-1 and TRBJ2-7; D is possibly TRBD1 or TRBD2 (5 bases each). Germline CDR1 SQVTM, CDR2 ANQGSEA. V lost 5 bases, J lost 2 bases, and 19 bases lay in between. The CDR3 runs to 15 residues.

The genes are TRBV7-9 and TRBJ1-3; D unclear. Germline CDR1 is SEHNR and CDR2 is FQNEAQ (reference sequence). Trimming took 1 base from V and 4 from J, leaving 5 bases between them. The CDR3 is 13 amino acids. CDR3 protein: CASSLESGNTIYF. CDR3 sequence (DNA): TGTGCCAGCAGCTTAGAGAGCGGAAACACCATATATTTT. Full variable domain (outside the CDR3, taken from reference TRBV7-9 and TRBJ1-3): DTGVSQNPRHKITKRGQNVTFRCDPISEHNRLYWYRQTLGQGPEFLTYFQNEAQLEKSRLLSDRFSAERPKGSFSTLEIQRTEQGDSAMYLCASSLESGNTIYFGEGSWLTVV.

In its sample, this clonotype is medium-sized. The CDR3 loop reads CASSERDRTSNQPQHF. The CDR3 coding sequence is TGTGCCAGCAGTGAAAGAGACAGGACAAGTAATCAGCCCCAGCATTTT. The rearrangement links TRBV2 to TRBJ1-5; tentative D call: TRBD1 (6 bases). Germline V CDR1 and CDR2: SNHLY, FYNNEI. V shed 2 bases and J shed 4 bases, with 15 bases lying between them. CDR3 length: 16 residues.

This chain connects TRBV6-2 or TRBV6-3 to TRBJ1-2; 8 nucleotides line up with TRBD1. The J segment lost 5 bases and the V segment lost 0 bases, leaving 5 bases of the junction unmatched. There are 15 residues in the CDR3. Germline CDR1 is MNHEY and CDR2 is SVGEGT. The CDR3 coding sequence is TGTGCCAGCAGTTACTCGGCCGGGACAGGATATGGCTACACCTTC. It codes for CASSYSAGTGYGYTF.

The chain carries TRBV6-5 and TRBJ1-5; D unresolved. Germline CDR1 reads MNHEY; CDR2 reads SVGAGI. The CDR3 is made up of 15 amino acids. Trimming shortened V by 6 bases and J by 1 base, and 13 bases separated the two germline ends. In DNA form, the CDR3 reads TGTGCCAGCAGACAAAGGACGGAAAGCAATCAGCCCCAGCATTTT. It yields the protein CASRQRTESNQPQHF.

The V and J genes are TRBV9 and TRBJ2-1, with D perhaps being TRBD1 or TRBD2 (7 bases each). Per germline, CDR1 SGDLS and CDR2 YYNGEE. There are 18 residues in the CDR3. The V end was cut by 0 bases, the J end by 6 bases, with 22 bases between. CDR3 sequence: CASSVGYKGASGSNEQFF. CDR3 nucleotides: TGTGCCAGCAGCGTAGGTTATAAGGGGGCTAGCGGAAGCAATGAGCAGTTCTTC.

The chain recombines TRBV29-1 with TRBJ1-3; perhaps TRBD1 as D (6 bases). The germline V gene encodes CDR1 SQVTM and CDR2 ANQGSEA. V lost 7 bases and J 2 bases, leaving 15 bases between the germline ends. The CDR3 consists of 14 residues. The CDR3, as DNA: TGCAGCGCATCTCCCTACAGGGCTGGAAACACCATATATTTT. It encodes CSASPYRAGNTIYF.

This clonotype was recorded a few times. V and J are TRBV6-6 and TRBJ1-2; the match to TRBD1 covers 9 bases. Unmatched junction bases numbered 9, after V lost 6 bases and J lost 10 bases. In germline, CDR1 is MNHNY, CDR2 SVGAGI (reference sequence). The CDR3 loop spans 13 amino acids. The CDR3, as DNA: TGTGCCAGCAGGGACGGGACAGGGTCTGACTACACCTTC. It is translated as CASRDGTGSDYTF.

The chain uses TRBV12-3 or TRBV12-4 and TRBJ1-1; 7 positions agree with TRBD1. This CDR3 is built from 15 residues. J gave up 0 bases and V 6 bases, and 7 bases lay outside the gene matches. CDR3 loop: CASRSGGSMNTEAFF. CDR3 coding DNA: TGTGCCAGCAGGTCAGGGGGGTCCATGAACACTGAAGCTTTCTTT.

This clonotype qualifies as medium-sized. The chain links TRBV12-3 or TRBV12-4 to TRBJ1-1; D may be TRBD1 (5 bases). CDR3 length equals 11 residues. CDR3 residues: CASGGLAEAFF. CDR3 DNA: TGTGCTTCGGGGGGGTTGGCTGAAGCTTTCTTT.

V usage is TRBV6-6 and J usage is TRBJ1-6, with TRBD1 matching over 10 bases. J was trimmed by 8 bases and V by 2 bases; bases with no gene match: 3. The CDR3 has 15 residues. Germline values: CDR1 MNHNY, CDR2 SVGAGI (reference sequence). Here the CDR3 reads CASSYIGTGDSPLHF. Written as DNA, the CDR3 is TGTGCCAGCAGTTACATAGGGACAGGGGATTCACCCCTCCACTTT.

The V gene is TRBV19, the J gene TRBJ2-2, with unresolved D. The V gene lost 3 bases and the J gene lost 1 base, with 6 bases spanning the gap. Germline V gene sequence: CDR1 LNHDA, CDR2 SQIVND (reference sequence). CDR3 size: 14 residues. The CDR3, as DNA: TGTGCCAGTAGTATTTTGGGGAACACCGGGGAGCTGTTTTTT. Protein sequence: CASSILGNTGELFF.

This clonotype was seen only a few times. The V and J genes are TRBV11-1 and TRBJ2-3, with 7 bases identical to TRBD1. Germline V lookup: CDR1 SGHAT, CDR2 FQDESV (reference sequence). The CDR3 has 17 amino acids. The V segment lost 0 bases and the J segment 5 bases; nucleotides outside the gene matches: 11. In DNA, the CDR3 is TGTGCCAGCAGCTTAGCGGACAGGCGCACTGCCAGAGATACGCAGTATTTT. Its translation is CASSLADRRTARDTQYF.

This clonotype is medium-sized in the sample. CDR3 in amino acids: CASSHAGGTSYNEQFF. Written as DNA, the CDR3 is TGTGCCAGCAGTCACGCGGGGGGGACCTCCTACAATGAGCAGTTCTTC. This rearrangement joins TRBV6-2 or TRBV6-3 to TRBJ2-1; 9 nucleotides line up with TRBD2. There are 16 residues in the CDR3. Germline assignment: CDR1 MNHEY and CDR2 SVGEGT. Trimming cost V 5 bases and J 0 bases; bases outside gene matches: 5.

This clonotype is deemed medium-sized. The CDR3 nucleotides read TGTGCCAGCTCACCTCGAGGCGGGGGGCTGGGGGAGCAGTACTTC. As protein: CASSPRGGGLGEQYF. The chain recombines TRBV18 with TRBJ2-7; TRBD2 agrees at 8 bases. Trimming took 3 bases from V and 7 from J; bases not matched to a gene: 11. Germline CDR1 reads KGHSH; CDR2 reads LQKENI. This CDR3 has 15 residues. Drawing the rest from reference TRBV18 and TRBJ2-7, the complete variable domain is NAGVMQNPRHLVRRRGQEARLRCSPMKGHSHVYWYRQLPEEGLKFMVYLQKENIIDESGMPKERFSAEFPKEGPSILRIQQVVRGDSAAYFCASSPRGGGLGEQYFGPGTRLTVT.

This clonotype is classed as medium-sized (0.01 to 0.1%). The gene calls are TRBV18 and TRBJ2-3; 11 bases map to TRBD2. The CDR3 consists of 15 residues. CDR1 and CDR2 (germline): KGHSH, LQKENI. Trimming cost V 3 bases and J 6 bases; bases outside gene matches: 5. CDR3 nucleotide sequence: TGTGCCAGCTCACCCCCTAGCGGGAGGAGCGATACGCAGTATTTT. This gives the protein CASSPPSGRSDTQYF.

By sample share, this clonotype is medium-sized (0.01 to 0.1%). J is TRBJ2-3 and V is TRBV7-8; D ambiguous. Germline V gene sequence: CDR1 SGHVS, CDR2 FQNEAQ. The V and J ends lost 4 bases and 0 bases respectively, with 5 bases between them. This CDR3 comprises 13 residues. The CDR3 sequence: CASSSPSTDTQYF. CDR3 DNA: TGTGCCAGCAGCTCCCCGAGCACAGATACGCAGTATTTT. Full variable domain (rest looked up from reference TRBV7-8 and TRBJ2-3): GAGVSQSPRYKVAKRGQDVALRCDPISGHVSLFWYQQALGQGPEFLTYFQNEAQLDKSGLPSDRFFAERPEGSVSTLKIQRTQQEDSAVYLCASSSPSTDTQYFGPGTRLTVL.

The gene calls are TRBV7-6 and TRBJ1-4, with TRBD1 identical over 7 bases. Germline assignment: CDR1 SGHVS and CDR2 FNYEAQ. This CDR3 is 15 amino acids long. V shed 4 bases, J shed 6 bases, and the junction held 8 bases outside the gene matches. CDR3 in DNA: TGTGCCAGCAGCTCGACGACAGGGATGTATGAAAAACTGTTTTTT. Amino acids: CASSSTTGMYEKLFF.

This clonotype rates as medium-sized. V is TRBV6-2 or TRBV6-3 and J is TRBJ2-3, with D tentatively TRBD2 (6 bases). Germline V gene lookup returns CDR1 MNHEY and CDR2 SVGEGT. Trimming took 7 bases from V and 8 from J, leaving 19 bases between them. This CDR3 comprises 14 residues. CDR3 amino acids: CASNPGAHGGTQYF. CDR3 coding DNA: TGTGCCAGCAACCCGGGAGCCCATGGGGGTACGCAGTATTTT.

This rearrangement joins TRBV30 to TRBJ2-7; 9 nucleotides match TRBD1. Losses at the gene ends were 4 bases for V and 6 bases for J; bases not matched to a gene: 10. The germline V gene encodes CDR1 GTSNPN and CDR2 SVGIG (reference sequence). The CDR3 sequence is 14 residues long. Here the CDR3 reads CAWTPGGTGTEQYF. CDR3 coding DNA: TGTGCCTGGACTCCCGGAGGGACAGGGACCGAGCAGTACTTC.

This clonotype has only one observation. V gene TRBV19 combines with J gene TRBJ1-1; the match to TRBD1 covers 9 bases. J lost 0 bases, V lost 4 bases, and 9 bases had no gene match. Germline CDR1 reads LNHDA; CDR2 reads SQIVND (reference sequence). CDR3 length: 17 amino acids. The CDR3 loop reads CASSTPGQGPMNTEAFF. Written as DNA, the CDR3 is TGTGCCAGTAGTACCCCGGGACAGGGACCAATGAACACTGAAGCTTTCTTT.

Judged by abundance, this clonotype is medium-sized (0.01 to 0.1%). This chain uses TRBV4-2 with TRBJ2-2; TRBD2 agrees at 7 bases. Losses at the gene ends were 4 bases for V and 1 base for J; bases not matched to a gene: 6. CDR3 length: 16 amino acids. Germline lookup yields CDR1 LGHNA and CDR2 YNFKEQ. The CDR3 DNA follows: TGTGCCAGCAGCCCTGCCGGGACTAAGAACACCGGGGAGCTGTTTTTT. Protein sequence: CASSPAGTKNTGELFF.

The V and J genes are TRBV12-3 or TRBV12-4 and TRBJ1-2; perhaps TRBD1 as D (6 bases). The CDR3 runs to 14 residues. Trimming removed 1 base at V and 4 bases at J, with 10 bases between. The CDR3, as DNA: TGTGCCAGCAGTTTAGGCACAGGGACCTATGGCTACACCTTC. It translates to CASSLGTGTYGYTF.

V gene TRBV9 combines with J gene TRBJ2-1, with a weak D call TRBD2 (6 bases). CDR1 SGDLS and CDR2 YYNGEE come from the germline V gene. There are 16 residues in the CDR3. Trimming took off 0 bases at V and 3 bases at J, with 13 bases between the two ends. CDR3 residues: CASSVVGRGNYNEQFF. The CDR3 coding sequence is TGTGCCAGCAGCGTAGTGGGGCGGGGTAACTACAATGAGCAGTTCTTC.

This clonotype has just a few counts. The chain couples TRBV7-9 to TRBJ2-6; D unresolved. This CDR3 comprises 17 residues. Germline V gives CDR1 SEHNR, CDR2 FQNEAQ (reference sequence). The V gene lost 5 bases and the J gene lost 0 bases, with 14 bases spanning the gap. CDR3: CASSPPAPSSGANVLTF. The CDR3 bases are TGTGCCAGCAGCCCCCCCGCACCCAGCTCTGGGGCCAACGTCCTGACTTTC.

CDR3 sequence: CASSQTHSGELFF. In DNA form, the CDR3 reads TGTGCCAGCAGCCAAACCCATAGCGGGGAGCTGTTTTTT. The chain links TRBV3-1 to TRBJ2-2; no clear D gene. CDR1 and CDR2 (germline): LGHDT, YNNKEL (reference sequence). The CDR3 is made up of 13 amino acids. V lost 2 bases and J lost 7, with 8 bases in between.

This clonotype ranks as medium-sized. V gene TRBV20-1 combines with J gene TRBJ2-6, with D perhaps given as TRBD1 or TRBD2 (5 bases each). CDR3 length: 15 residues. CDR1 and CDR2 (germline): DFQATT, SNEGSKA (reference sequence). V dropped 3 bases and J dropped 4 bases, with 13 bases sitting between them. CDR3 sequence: CSARVGGSGANVLTF. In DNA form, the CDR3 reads TGCAGTGCTAGGGTTGGGGGTTCCGGGGCCAACGTCCTGACTTTC.

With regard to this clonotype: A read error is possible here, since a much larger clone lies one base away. The CDR3 region has the DNA TGTGCCAGCAGCCCTACACGTAATGAGAAGTTCTTC. This sequence encodes CASSPTRNEKFF. The V gene is TRBV7-2, the J gene TRBJ2-1; D gene ambiguous. The CDR3 has 12 amino acids. The germline V gene encodes CDR1 SGHTA and CDR2 FQGNSA.

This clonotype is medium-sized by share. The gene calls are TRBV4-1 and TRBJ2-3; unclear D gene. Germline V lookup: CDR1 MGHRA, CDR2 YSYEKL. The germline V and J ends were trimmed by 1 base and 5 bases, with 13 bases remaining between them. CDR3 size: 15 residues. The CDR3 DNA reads TGCGCCAGCAGCCAAGTTCCCCTGCGAAAAGATACGCAGTATTTT. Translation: CASSQVPLRKDTQYF.